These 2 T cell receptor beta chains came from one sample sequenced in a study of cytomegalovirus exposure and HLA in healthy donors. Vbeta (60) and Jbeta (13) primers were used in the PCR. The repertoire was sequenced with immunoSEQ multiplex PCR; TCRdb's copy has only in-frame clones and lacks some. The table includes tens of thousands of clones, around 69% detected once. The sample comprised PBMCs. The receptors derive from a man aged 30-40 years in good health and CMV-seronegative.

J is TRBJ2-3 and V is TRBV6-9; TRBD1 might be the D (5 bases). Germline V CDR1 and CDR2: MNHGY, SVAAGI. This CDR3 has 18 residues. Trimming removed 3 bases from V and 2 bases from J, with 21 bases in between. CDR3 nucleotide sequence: TGTGCCAGCAGTTACGCCACCCCCCACAGGAACCACACAGATACGCAGTATTTT. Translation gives CASSYATPHRNHTDTQYF.

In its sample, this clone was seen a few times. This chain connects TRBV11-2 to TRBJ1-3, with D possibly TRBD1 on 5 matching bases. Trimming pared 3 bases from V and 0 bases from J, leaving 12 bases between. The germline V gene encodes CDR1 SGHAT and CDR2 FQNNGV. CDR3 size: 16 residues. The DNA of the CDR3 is TGTGCCAGCAGCTTGGAGGGACTGTCCTCTGGAAACACCATATATTTT. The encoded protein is CASSLEGLSSGNTIYF.